This T cell receptor beta chain was sequenced for a study of blood T cell repertoires in COVID-19. CDR1 and CDR2 from the germline V gene are SGHTA and FQGTGA. V shed 6 bases and J 0 bases; nucleotides not matched to a gene: 6. There are 18 residues in the CDR3. Contact with a PCR-confirmed or clinician-diagnosed COVID-19 case occurred within 2 weeks of entry. Using immunoSEQ multiplex PCR, the repertoire was profiled, and TCRdb retains in-frame clones only, with some absent. The sample lists fewer than 350,000 clones; around 90% were seen once. Sequenced sample: PBMCs or T cells enriched from blood (not recorded which). This chain joins TRBV7-3 and TRBJ2-2; 14 positions match TRBD2. The sequence derives from a man aged 35-49 years who had been exposed to COVID-19. The CDR3 region has the DNA TGTGCCAGCAGTCCGGGACTAGCGGGAGTGACGAACACCGGGGAGCTGTTTTTT. Translation gives CASSPGLAGVTNTGELFF.